Given below is one T cell receptor beta chain in context. No antigen is known for it. The data derive from a study of cytomegalovirus exposure and HLA in healthy donors. Study observations and caveats: Most TCR sequences proved rare, with some public TCRs found in many donors.

Produced via immunoSEQ multiplex PCR; TCRdb's table is partial and in-frame only. Found here are 110,000 or so clones, roughly 88% of them singletons; the top ten hold roughly 5%. This sequence originates from a man between 18 and 35 years old in good health and CMV-seronegative. The specimen sequenced was PBMCs.

The CDR3 DNA follows: TGTGCCAGCAGCCCTGCGGGACAGGGGAATAAGGGTGATGGCTACACCTTC. It is translated as CASSPAGQGNKGDGYTF. This rearrangement joins TRBV7-9 to TRBJ1-2; 10 positions match TRBD1. Losses at the gene ends were 5 bases for V and 6 bases for J; bases not matched to a gene: 15. Germline assignment: CDR1 SEHNR and CDR2 FQNEAQ (reference sequence). The CDR3 covers 17 residues. Full variable domain (rest looked up from reference TRBV7-9 and TRBJ1-2): DTGVSQNPRHKITKRGQNVTFRCDPISEHNRLYWYRQTLGQGPEFLTYFQNEAQLEKSRLLSDRFSAERPKGSFSTLEIQRTEQGDSAMYLCASSPAGQGNKGDGYTFGSGTRLTVV.